These T cell receptor beta chains were read from a single sample in a study of beta chain features in type 1 diabetes. TCRdb's copy holds only in-frame clones and misses some; the assay was immunoSEQ multiplex PCR. The sample yields approximately 260,000 clones, roughly 22% seen once. Sample: naive CD4+ T cells from blood. The receptors originated from a woman aged 40-49 years with type 1 diabetes. Each CDR3 is given with its conserved first and last residue. D genes are given only for firm matches. Size values are once, few and many counts, or a class for expanded clones, and some rows have none.

J gene,V gene,clone size,D gene,CDR3 protein,CDR3 DNA
TRBJ2-7,TRBV5-1,few,.,CASSERSSYEQYF,TGCGCCAGCAGCGAGAGGTCTTCATACGAGCAGTACTTC
TRBJ2-7,TRBV9,.,TRBD2,CASSVGEGAKQYF,TGTGCCAGCAGCGTAGGGGAGGGAGCTAAGCAGTACTTC
TRBJ2-2,TRBV9,.,.,CASGQGGPGELFF,TGTGCCAGCGGACAGGGAGGGCCCGGGGAGCTGTTTTTT
TRBJ1-4,TRBV4-1,.,TRBD1,CASTQGAVGKLFF,TGCGCCAGCACCCAGGGGGCGGTCGGAAAACTGTTTTTT
TRBJ1-1,TRBV19,.,.,CASSIPGNTEAFF,TGTGCCAGTAGTATACCGGGGAACACTGAAGCTTTCTTT
TRBJ1-1,TRBV9,few,TRBD1,CASSRTGGTEAFF,TGTGCCAGCAGCCGGACAGGGGGCACTGAAGCTTTCTTT
TRBJ1-1,TRBV5-1,few,TRBD1,CASSSWTGPNTEAFF,TGCGCCAGCAGCTCTTGGACAGGGCCGAACACTGAAGCTTTCTTT
TRBJ1-2,TRBV7-2,.,.,CASSAPVYYGYTF,TGTGCCAGCAGCGCCCCGGTTTACTATGGCTACACCTTC
TRBJ1-1,TRBV10-3,few,.,CAISTRENTEAFF,TGTGCCATCAGCACGAGGGAGAACACTGAAGCTTTCTTT
TRBJ2-7,TRBV7-8,.,.,CASSLARVATYEQYF,TGTGCCAGCAGCTTAGCCAGGGTCGCAACCTACGAGCAGTACTTC
TRBJ2-1,TRBV7-9,few,.,CASSLLGRGTYNEQFF,TGTGCCAGCAGCTTATTGGGCAGGGGAACCTACAATGAGCAGTTCTTC
TRBJ2-7,TRBV6-5,.,.,CASSYAGQSYEQYF,TGTGCCAGCAGTTACGCTGGACAGAGCTACGAGCAGTACTTC
TRBJ1-4,TRBV21-1,few,.,CASSYSGINEKLFF,TGTGCCAGCAGCTACTCGGGGATTAATGAAAAACTGTTTTTT
TRBJ2-1,TRBV9,few,.,CASSPQGSSSYNEQFF,TGTGCCAGCAGCCCCCAGGGCTCGAGCTCCTACAATGAGCAGTTCTTC
TRBJ2-3,TRBV10-3,few,.,CAIKVAGSTDTQYF,TGTGCCATCAAGGTGGCGGGAAGCACAGATACGCAGTATTTT
TRBJ2-3,TRBV9,few,.,CASSVGSEETQYF,TGTGCCAGCAGCGTAGGGAGTGAGGAAACGCAGTATTTT
TRBJ1-4,TRBV15,few,.,CATSRDRGKEKLFF,TGTGCCACCAGCAGAGACAGAGGAAAGGAAAAACTGTTTTTT
TRBJ2-7,TRBV9,few,.,CASSVAGTPYEQYF,TGTGCCAGCAGCGTAGCGGGGACACCCTACGAGCAGTACTTC
TRBJ2-3,TRBV18,few,.,CASSPTSGQGRTDTQYF,TGTGCCAGCTCACCAACTTCTGGGCAGGGCAGGACAGATACGCAGTATTTT
TRBJ1-5,TRBV4-1,.,TRBD1,CASSQDSGTGRDSNQPQHF,TGCGCCAGCAGCCAAGATTCGGGGACAGGGAGAGATAGCAATCAGCCCCAGCATTTT
TRBJ1-3,TRBV14,.,.,CASSLLGNTIYF,TGTGCCAGCAGCCTCCTCGGAAACACCATATATTTT
TRBJ1-5,TRBV9,few,.,CASSVDSDSYQPQHF,TGTGCCAGCAGCGTAGATTCAGATTCTTATCAGCCCCAGCATTTT
TRBJ1-2,TRBV4-3,once,.,CASSQERQRSYGYTF,TGCGCCAGCAGCCAAGAACGACAACGAAGCTATGGCTACACCTTC
TRBJ2-2,TRBV7-9,few,TRBD1,CASSRTGANGELFF,TGTGCCAGCAGTCGGACAGGGGCGAACGGGGAGCTGTTTTTT
TRBJ2-1,TRBV27,.,TRBD2,CASSWGLAGEQFF,TGTGCCAGCAGTTGGGGACTAGCGGGCGAGCAGTTCTTC
TRBJ2-3,TRBV27,few,TRBD2,CASSPQGDWGLGLDTQYF,TGTGCCAGCAGCCCCCAAGGGGACTGGGGACTAGGATTGGATACGCAGTATTTT
TRBJ1-3,TRBV30,.,.,CAWSFNRVSGNTIYF,TGTGCCTGGAGTTTCAACAGGGTCTCTGGAAACACCATATATTTT
TRBJ1-1,TRBV12-5,few,TRBD1,CASGTLGQEAFF,TGTGCTAGTGGGACCCTGGGACAGGAAGCTTTCTTT
TRBJ1-6,TRBV27,.,.,CASSPTVRDNSPLHF,TGTGCCAGCAGTCCGACAGTTCGGGATAATTCACCCCTCCACTTT
TRBJ2-5,TRBV25-1,.,.,CASGQRGGRETQYF,TGTGCCAGCGGACAAAGAGGGGGTAGAGAGACCCAGTACTTC
TRBJ2-3,TRBV5-6,few,.,CASSLLTGAGTDTQYF,TGTGCCAGCAGCCTCCTCACAGGTGCGGGGACAGATACGCAGTATTTT
TRBJ1-5,TRBV4-3,.,.,CASSPRWNQPQHF,TGCGCCAGCAGCCCGCGATGGAATCAGCCCCAGCATTTT
TRBJ2-2,TRBV14,.,.,CASSQTRWTGELFF,TGTGCCAGCAGCCAAACTAGATGGACCGGGGAGCTGTTTTTT
TRBJ1-2,TRBV6-5,.,.,CASSAGGENPLGYTF,TGTGCCAGCAGTGCGGGGGGGGAGAATCCGTTGGGCTACACCTTC
TRBJ2-1,TRBV7-9,.,TRBD2,CASTAGANNEQFF,TGTGCCAGCACCGCGGGAGCGAACAATGAGCAGTTCTTC
TRBJ2-1,TRBV5-4,.,TRBD1,CAGLDRDRNNEQFF,TGTGCCGGGTTGGACAGGGACAGAAACAATGAGCAGTTCTTC
TRBJ2-7,TRBV15,.,TRBD1,CATSRPGTGNYEQYF,TGTGCCACCAGCAGACCTGGGACAGGGAACTACGAGCAGTACTTC
TRBJ2-1,TRBV9,few,.,CASSAQGNEQFF,TGTGCCAGCAGCGCCCAGGGGAATGAGCAGTTCTTC
TRBJ2-5,TRBV5-1,.,.,CASSGSQQETQYF,TGCGCCAGCAGCGGGAGCCAGCAAGAGACCCAGTACTTC
TRBJ2-7,TRBV5-6,.,.,CASSFAYEQYF,TGTGCCAGCAGCTTCGCCTACGAGCAGTACTTC
TRBJ1-5,TRBV6-1,.,.,CASSESGSNQPQHF,TGTGCCAGCAGTGAAAGCGGTAGCAATCAGCCCCAGCATTTT
TRBJ2-7,TRBV5-1,.,.,CASTPFGGGYYEQYF,TGCGCCAGCACCCCCTTTGGAGGGGGCTACTACGAGCAGTACTTC
TRBJ1-5,TRBV6-6,few,.,CASSRTEGNQPQHF,TGTGCCAGCAGCCGTACCGAGGGAAATCAGCCCCAGCATTTT
TRBJ1-6,TRBV7-2,.,TRBD1,CASSLEYGTEEFLHF,TGTGCCAGCAGCTTGGAATACGGGACAGAAGAGTTCCTCCACTTT
TRBJ2-1,TRBV7-2,few,.,CASSLERERIYNEQFF,TGTGCCAGCAGCTTAGAGCGTGAGCGGATCTACAATGAGCAGTTCTTC
TRBJ1-1,TRBV5-4,.,TRBD1,CASSPLTGGTEAFF,TGTGCCAGCAGCCCCCTGACAGGGGGCACTGAAGCTTTCTTT
TRBJ1-4,TRBV9,.,TRBD1,CASSAQGQGVEKLFF,TGTGCCAGCAGCGCCCAGGGACAGGGGGTTGAAAAACTGTTTTTT
TRBJ2-1,TRBV5-6,few,TRBD2,CASSLLAGGSSYNEQFF,TGTGCCAGCAGCTTGTTGGCGGGGGGGAGCTCCTACAATGAGCAGTTCTTC
TRBJ2-7,TRBV7-9,few,.,CASSFNTAYEQYF,TGTGCCAGCAGCTTTAATACAGCCTACGAGCAGTACTTC
TRBJ1-1,TRBV21-1,.,.,CASSKVGQLYTEAFF,TGTGCCAGCAGCAAAGTGGGACAGTTGTACACTGAAGCTTTCTTT
TRBJ2-5,TRBV29-1,few,TRBD2,CSVATSGRSGTQYF,TGCAGCGTTGCGACTAGCGGGAGGTCTGGGACCCAGTACTTC
TRBJ2-2,TRBV30,few,TRBD2,CAWSSASGRGELFF,TGTGCCTGGAGTTCAGCTAGCGGTCGAGGGGAGCTGTTTTTT